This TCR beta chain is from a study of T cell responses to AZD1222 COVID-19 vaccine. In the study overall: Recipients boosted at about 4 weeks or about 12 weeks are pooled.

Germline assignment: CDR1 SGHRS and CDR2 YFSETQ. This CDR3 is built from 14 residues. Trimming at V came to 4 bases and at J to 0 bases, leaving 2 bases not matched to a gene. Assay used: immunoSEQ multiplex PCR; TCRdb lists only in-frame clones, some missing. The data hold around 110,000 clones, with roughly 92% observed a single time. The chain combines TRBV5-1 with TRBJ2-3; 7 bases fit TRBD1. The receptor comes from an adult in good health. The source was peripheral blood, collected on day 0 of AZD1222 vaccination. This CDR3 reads CASSRDRSTDTQYF. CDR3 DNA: TGCGCCAGCAGCCGGGACAGAAGCACAGATACGCAGTATTTT.